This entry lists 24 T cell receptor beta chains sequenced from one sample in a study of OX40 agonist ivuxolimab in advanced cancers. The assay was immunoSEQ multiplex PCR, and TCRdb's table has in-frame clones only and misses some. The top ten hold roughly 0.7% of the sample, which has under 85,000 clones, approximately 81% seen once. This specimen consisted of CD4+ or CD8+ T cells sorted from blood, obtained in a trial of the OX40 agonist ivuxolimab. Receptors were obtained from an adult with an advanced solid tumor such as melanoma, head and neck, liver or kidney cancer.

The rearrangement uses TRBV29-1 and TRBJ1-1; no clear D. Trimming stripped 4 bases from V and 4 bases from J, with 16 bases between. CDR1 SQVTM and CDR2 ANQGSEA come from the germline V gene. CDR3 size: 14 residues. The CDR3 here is CSVVERAGATEAFF. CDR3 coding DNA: TGCAGCGTTGTGGAAAGGGCAGGTGCCACTGAAGCTTTCTTT.

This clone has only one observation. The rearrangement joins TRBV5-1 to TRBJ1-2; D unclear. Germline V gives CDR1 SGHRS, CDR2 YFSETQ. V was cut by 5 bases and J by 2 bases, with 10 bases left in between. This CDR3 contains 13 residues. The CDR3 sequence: CASSGEANYGYTF. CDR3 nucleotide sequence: TGCGCCAGCAGTGGGGAAGCGAACTATGGCTACACCTTC.

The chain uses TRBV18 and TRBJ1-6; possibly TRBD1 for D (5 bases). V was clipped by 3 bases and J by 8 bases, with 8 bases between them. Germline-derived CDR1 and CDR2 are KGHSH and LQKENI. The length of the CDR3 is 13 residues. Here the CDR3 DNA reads TGTGCCAGCTCACCGGGGGGGGATTCACCCCTCCACTTT. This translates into CASSPGGDSPLHF.

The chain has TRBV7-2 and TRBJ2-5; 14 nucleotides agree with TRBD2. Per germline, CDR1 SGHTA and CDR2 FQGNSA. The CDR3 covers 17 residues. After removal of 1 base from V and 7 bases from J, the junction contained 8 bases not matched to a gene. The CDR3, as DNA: TGTGCCAGCAGCTTAGTGGCGCTGACTAGCGGGGGGGGGACCCAGTACTTC. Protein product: CASSLVALTSGGGTQYF.

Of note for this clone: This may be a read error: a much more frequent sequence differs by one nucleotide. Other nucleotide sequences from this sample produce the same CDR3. The CDR3 coding sequence is TGCACCGCTTTGATTGGAAGGGGCTACACTGAAGCTTTCTTT. Protein: CTALIGRGYTEAFF. The genes are TRBV29-1 and TRBJ1-1; TRBD1 is a possible D gene (5 bases). Germline CDR1 and CDR2: SQVTM and ANQGSEA. The CDR3 contains 14 residues. The entire variable domain, with the rest obtained from reference TRBV29-1 and TRBJ1-1, is as follows: SAVISQKPSRDICQRGTSLTIQCQVDSQVTMMFWYRQQPGQSLTLIATANQGSEATYESGFVIDKFPISRPNLTFSTLTVSNMSPEDSSIYLCTALIGRGYTEAFFGQGTRLTVV.

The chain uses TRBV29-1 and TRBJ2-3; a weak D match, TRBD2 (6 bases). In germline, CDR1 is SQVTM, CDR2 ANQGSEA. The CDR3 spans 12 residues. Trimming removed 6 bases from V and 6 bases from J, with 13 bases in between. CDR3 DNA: TGCAGCGTAACTCTGGGGGGTGATACGCAGTATTTT. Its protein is CSVTLGGDTQYF.

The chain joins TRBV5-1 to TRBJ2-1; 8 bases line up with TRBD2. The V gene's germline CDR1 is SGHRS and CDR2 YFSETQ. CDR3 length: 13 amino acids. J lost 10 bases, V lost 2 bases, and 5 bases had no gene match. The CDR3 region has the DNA TGCGCCAGCAGCTTTTCCGGGGGGGACGAGCAGTTCTTC. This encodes CASSFSGGDEQFF.

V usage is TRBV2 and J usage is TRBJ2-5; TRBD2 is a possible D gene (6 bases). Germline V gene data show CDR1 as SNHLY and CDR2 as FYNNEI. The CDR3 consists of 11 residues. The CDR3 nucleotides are TGTTTAAGCGGGTACCAAGAGACCCAGTACTTC. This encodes CLSGYQETQYF. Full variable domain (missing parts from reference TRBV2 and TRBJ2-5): EPEVTQTPSHQVTQMGQEVILRCVPISNHLYFYWYRQILGQKVEFLVSFYNNEISEKSEIFDDQFSVERPDGSNFTLKIRSTKLEDSAMYFCLSGYQETQYFGPGTRLLVL.

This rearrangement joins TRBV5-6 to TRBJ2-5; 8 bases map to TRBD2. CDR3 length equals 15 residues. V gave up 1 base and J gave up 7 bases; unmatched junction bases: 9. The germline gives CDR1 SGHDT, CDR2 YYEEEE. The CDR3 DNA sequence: TGTGCCAGCAGCTTGCCAAGCGGGGGCCCCAGGACCCAGTACTTC. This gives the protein CASSLPSGGPRTQYF. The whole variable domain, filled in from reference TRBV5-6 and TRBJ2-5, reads DAGVTQSPTHLIKTRGQQVTLRCSPKSGHDTVSWYQQALGQGPQFIFQYYEEEERQRGNFPDRFSGHQFPNYSSELNVNALLLGDSALYLCASSLPSGGPRTQYFGPGTRLLVL.

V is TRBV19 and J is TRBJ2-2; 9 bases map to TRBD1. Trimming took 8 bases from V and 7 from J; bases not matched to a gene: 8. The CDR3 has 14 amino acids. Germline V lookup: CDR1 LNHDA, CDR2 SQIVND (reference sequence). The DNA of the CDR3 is TGTGCCAGTTCCCACAGGGGGCAGGGCGGGGAGCTGTTTTTT. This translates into CASSHRGQGGELFF.

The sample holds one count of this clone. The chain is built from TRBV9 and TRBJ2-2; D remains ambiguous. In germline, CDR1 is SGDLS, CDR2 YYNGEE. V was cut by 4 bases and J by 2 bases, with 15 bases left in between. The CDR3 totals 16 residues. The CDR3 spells CASSPSPVRNTGELFF. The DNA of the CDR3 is TGTGCCAGCAGCCCATCCCCGGTCAGAAACACCGGGGAGCTGTTTTTT.

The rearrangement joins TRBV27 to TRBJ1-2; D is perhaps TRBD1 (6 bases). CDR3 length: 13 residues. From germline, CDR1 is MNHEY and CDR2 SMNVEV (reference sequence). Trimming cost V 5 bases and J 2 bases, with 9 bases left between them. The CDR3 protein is CASSVRGNYGYTF. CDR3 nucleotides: TGTGCCAGCAGTGTCAGGGGCAACTATGGCTACACCTTC.

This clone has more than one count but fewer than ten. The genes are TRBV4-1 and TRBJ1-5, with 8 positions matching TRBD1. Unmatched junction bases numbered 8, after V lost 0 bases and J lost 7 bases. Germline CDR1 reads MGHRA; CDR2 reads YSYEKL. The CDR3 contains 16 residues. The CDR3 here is CASSQEVRAGGQPQHF. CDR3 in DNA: TGCGCCAGCAGCCAAGAGGTGAGGGCAGGGGGCCAGCCCCAGCATTTT.

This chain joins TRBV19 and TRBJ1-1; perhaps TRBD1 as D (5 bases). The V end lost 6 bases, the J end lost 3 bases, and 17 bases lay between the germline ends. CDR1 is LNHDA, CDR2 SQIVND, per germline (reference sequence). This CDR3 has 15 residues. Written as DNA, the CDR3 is TGTGCCAGTAGGGTTCGGGGGTATCGGGACACTGAAGCTTTCTTT. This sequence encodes CASRVRGYRDTEAFF.

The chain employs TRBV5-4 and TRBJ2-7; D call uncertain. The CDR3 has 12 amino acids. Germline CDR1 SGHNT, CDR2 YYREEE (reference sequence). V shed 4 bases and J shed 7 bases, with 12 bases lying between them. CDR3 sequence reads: CASSRSAWEQYF. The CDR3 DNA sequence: TGTGCCAGCAGCCGTTCGGCGTGGGAGCAGTACTTC.

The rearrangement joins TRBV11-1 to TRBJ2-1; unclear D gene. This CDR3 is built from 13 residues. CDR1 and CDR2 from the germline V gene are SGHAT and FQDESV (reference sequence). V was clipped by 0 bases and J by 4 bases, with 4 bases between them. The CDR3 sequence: CASSLALYNEQFF. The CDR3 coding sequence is TGTGCCAGCAGCTTAGCGCTTTACAATGAGCAGTTCTTC.

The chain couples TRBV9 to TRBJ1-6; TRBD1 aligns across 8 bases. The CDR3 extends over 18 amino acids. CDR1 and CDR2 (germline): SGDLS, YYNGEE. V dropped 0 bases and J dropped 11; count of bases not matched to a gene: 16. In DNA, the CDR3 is TGTGCCAGCAGCGTAGACGGGCGGCCAGGGGGCCGAGTTGCACCCCTCCACTTT. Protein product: CASSVDGRPGGRVAPLHF.

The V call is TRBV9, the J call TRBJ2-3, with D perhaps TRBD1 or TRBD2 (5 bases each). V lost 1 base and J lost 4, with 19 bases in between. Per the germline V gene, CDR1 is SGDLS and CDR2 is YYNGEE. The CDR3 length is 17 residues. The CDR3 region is CASSVLSGVQGADTQYF. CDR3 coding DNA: TGTGCCAGCAGCGTACTATCCGGGGTCCAGGGTGCAGATACGCAGTATTTT.

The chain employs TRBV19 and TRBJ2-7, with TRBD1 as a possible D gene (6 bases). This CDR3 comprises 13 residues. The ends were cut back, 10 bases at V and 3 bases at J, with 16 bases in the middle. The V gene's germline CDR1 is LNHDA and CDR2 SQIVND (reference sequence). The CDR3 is CATQGQLSYEQYF. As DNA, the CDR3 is TGTGCCACGCAGGGGCAACTCAGCTACGAGCAGTACTTC.

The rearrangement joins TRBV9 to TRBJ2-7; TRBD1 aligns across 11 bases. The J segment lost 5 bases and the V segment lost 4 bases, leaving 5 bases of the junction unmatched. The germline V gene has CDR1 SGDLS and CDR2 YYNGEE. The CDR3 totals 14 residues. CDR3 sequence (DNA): TGTGCCAGCAGCAGCGGACAGGGGGCGGACGAGCAGTACTTC. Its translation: CASSSGQGADEQYF.

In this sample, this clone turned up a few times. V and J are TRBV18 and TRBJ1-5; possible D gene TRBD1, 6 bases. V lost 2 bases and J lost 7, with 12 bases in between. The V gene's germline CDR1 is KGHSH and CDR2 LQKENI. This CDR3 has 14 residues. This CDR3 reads CASSPTGIGQPQHF. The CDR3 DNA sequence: TGTGCCAGCTCACCAACAGGGATCGGCCAGCCCCAGCATTTT. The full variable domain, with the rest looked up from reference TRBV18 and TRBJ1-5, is NAGVMQNPRHLVRRRGQEARLRCSPMKGHSHVYWYRQLPEEGLKFMVYLQKENIIDESGMPKERFSAEFPKEGPSILRIQQVVRGDSAAYFCASSPTGIGQPQHFGDGTRLSIL.

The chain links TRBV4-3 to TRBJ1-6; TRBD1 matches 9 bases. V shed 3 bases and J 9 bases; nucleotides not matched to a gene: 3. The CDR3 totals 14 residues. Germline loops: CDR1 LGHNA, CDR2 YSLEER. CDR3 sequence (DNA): TGCGCCAGCAGCCAGGACAGGGGACGTTCACCCCTCCACTTT. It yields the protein CASSQDRGRSPLHF.

CDR3 bases: TGTGCCAGCAGCCCTTGGACTAGCGGGGAGGTCGTAACCCAGTACTTC. As protein: CASSPWTSGEVVTQYF. The rearrangement joins TRBV14 to TRBJ2-5, with 12 bases fitting TRBD2. V shed 4 bases, J shed 8 bases, and the junction held 11 bases outside the gene matches. This CDR3 comprises 16 residues. CDR1 is SGHDN and CDR2 is FVKESK in the germline V gene.

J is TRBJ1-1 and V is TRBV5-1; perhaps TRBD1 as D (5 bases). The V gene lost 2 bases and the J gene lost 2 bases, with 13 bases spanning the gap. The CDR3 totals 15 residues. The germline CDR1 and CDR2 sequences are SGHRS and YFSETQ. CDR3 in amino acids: CASSFPGLLNTEAFF. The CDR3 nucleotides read TGCGCCAGCAGCTTCCCGGGACTACTAAACACTGAAGCTTTCTTT.